This T cell receptor beta chain was observed in a study of T cells in localized non-small cell lung cancer. The data were produced by immunoSEQ multiplex PCR, yet TCRdb's version contains in-frame clones alone and is incomplete. This sample yields about 36,000 clones, of which more than 80% are seen a single time; more than 5.5% belongs to the top ten. Notes on the study in general: Paired adjacent lung recovered a median approximately 57 of the top 100 tumor clones. Uninvolved adjacent lung showed higher T cell clonality than tumor. Overall survival was longer when the density of T cells in the blood was higher.

Notes on this clone: Its cognate antigen is unknown.

CDR3 length equals 15 residues. V shed 4 bases and J 1 base; nucleotides not matched to a gene: 5. Looked up from germline, CDR1 is SGDLS and CDR2 is YYNGEE. This material consisted of peripheral blood, taken before any cancer treatment. This chain connects TRBV9 to TRBJ2-3; 8 nucleotides match TRBD2. This TCR came from a female donor of 60 years or more with stage I lung adenocarcinoma. CDR3 nucleotides: TGTGCCAGCAGCCCGAGGACTAGCCGCACAGATACGCAGTATTTT. This translates into CASSPRTSRTDTQYF.